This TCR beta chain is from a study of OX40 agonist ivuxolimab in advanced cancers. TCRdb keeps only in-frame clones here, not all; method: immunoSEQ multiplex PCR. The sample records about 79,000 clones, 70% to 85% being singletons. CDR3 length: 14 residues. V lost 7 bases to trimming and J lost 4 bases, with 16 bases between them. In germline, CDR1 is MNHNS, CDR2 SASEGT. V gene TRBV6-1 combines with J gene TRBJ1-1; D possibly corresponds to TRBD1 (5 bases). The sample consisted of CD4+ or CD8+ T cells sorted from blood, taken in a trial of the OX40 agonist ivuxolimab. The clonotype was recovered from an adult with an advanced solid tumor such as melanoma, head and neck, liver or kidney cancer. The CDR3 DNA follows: TGTGCCAGCACTCCGTGGGGCCGGAGCACTGAAGCTTTCTTT. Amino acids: CASTPWGRSTEAFF.